This T cell receptor beta chain was retrieved from a study of OX40 agonist ivuxolimab in advanced cancers. Background on the study: Anti-PD-1, anti-PD-L1 or anti-CTLA-4 therapy given earlier was allowed, and 40% had some.

Clones were read by immunoSEQ multiplex PCR, and TCRdb kept only the in-frame ones, dropping some. The sample comprises 65,000 to 85,000 clones, about 88% of which are singletons, and around 2% rests with the top ten. Trimming took 0 bases from V and 4 from J; bases not matched to a gene: 5. The CDR3 has 15 residues. Germline V gene lookup returns CDR1 SGHTA and CDR2 FQGNSA. Cycle 7 day 1, cycle 4 day 1, and baseline were the timepoints at which blood was sampled. On this clone: Its antigen is unidentified.

General study findings and limits: Clonal expansion in partial responders at 0.1-3.0 mg/kg ranked among the lowest. The study observed clonal expansion of CD4+ and CD8+ blood T cells by week 6 at 0.1 to 3.0 mg/kg.

The clonotype originates from an adult with an advanced solid tumor such as melanoma, head and neck, liver or kidney cancer. The rearrangement joins TRBV7-2 to TRBJ2-5; 7 nucleotides line up with TRBD2. The sequencing used CD4+ or CD8+ T cells sorted from blood, collected in a trial of the OX40 agonist ivuxolimab. In DNA form, the CDR3 reads TGTGCCAGCAGCTTAGCGGGACTAAATGCAGAGACCCAGTACTTC. Protein product: CASSLAGLNAETQYF.